This entry concerns a single T cell receptor beta chain. The protocol was immunoSEQ multiplex PCR, while the TCRdb copy is restricted to in-frame clones and leaves out a portion. Of about 660,000 clones listed, around 87% are singletons. Looked up from germline, CDR1 is GTSNPN and CDR2 is SVGIG (reference sequence). Trimming pared 0 bases from V and 7 bases from J, leaving 18 bases between. This CDR3 has 15 amino acids. This entry is derived from a study of shared T cell receptors in the human thymus. These data were also filed under a second study, of human thymus T cells. That source reports: Infants, healthy and Finnish, who were having corrective surgery for congenital heart defects served as donors. Thymus pieces cut out during corrective heart surgery were the tissue that was used. Repertoires sampled from thymus and blood appeared biased in V and J gene usage. Highly overlapping thymic repertoires in unrelated individuals were reported by related research.

The J gene is TRBJ1-1, the V gene TRBV30; D remains unclear. The origin of this receptor is a boy under two years old with a congenital heart defect. The material sequenced was thymocytes. Here the CDR3 DNA reads TGTGCCTGGAGTGTAAGTTATGGGAGCAGGAATGAAGCTTTCTTT. This gives the protein CAWSVSYGSRNEAFF.